The entry below gives a single T cell receptor beta chain sequence along with its context. Trimming shortened V by 2 bases and J by 5 bases, and 9 bases separated the two germline ends. CDR3 length equals 13 residues. The germline CDR1 and CDR2 sequences are MDHEN and SYDVKM. This sample stems from a study of cytomegalovirus exposure and HLA in healthy donors. The donors, nominally healthy at sampling, likely had unrecorded immune exposures. The PCR had 60 Vbeta and 13 Jbeta primers. Authors' analysis steps: A later analysis counted around 80 million unique TCR beta chains, about 11 million shared. Clones were read by immunoSEQ multiplex PCR, and TCRdb kept only the in-frame ones, dropping some. The V and J calls and clone size come from that table; D and trimming were worked out from the DNA. The data show fewer than 200,000 clones, 81% seen once.

Sequenced: PBMCs. The receptor was derived from a woman aged 18-29 years in good health and CMV-seropositive. The chain employs TRBV28 and TRBJ1-1; no clear D. The CDR3 sequence is CASSLRPRTEAFF. The CDR3 bases are TGTGCCAGCAGTTTACGCCCCAGAACTGAAGCTTTCTTT.